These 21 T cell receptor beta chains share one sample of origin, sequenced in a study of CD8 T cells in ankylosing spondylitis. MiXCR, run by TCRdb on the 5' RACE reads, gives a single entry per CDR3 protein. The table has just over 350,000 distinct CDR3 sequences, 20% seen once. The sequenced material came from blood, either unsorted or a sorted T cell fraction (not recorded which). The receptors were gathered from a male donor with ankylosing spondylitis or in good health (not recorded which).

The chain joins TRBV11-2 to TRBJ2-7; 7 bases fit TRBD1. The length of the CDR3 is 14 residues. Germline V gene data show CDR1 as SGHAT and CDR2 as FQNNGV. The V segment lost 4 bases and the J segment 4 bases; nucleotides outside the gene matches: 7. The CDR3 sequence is CASSYGTAKYEQYF. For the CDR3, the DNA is TGTGCCAGCAGCTACGGGACAGCGAAATACGAGCAGTACTTC.

The CDR3: CASSGSSRASSYEQYF. The CDR3 DNA is TGTGCCAGCAGTGGATCCTCGCGGGCGTCCTCCTACGAGCAGTACTTC. The genes are TRBV2 and TRBJ2-7, with D perhaps TRBD2 (5 bases). The length of the CDR3 is 16 residues. V dropped 4 bases and J dropped 0 bases, with 16 bases sitting between them. Germline lookup yields CDR1 SNHLY and CDR2 FYNNEI.

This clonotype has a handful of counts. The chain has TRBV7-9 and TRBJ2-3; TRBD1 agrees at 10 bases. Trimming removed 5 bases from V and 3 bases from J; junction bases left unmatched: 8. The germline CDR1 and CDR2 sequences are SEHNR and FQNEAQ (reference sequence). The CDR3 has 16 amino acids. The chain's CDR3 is CASSPRQGASTDTQYF. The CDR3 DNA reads TGTGCCAGCAGCCCCCGACAGGGGGCGTCTACAGATACGCAGTATTTT.

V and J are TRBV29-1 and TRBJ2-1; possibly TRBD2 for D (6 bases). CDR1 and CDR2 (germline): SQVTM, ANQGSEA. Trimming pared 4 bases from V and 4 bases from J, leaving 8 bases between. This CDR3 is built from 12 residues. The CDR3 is CSVVGGYNEQFF. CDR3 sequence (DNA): TGCAGCGTTGTGGGGGGATACAATGAGCAGTTCTTC.

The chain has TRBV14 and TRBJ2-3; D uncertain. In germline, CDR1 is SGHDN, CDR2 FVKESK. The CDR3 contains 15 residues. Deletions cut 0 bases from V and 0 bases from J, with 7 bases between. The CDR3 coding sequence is TGTGCCAGCAGCCAAGATCAACTCAGCACAGATACGCAGTATTTT. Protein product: CASSQDQLSTDTQYF. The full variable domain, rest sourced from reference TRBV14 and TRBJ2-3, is EAGVTQFPSHSVIEKGQTVTLRCDPISGHDNLYWYRRVMGKEIKFLLHFVKESKQDESGMPNNRFLAERTGGTYSTLKVQPAELEDSGVYFCASSQDQLSTDTQYFGPGTRLTVL.

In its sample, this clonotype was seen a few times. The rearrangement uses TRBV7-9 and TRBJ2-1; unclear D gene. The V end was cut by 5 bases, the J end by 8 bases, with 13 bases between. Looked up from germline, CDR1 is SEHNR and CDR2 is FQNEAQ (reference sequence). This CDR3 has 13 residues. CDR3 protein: CASSDPSTHEQFF. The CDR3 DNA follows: TGTGCCAGCAGCGATCCCTCGACCCATGAGCAGTTCTTC.

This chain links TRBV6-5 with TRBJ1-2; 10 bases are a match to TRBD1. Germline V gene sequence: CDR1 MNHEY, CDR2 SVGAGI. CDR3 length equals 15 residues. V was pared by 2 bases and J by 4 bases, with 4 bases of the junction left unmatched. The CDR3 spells CASSYQGQGIYGYTF. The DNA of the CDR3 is TGTGCCAGCAGTTACCAGGGACAGGGGATCTATGGCTACACCTTC.

CDR3 region: CAISDIYEQYF. CDR3 nucleotides: TGTGCCATCAGTGATATCTACGAGCAGTACTTC. The chain links TRBV10-3 to TRBJ2-7; D gene ambiguous. Germline V lookup: CDR1 ENHRY, CDR2 SYGVKD. With 3 bases removed from V and 3 bases from J, the gap between germline ends came to 3 bases. This CDR3 is built from 11 residues.

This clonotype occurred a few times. The CDR3 DNA reads TGTGCCAGCAGCCAGGGACTAGCGGGGTCGGGGGAGACCCAGTACTTC. Protein sequence: CASSQGLAGSGETQYF. The chain is built from TRBV11-2 and TRBJ2-5; 13 bases line up with TRBD2. V shed 5 bases and J 5 bases; nucleotides not matched to a gene: 8. Germline-derived CDR1 and CDR2 are SGHAT and FQNNGV. CDR3 length equals 16 residues.

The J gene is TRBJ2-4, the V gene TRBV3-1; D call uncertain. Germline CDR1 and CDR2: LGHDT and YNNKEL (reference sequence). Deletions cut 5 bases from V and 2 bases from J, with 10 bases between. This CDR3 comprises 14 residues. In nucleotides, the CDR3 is TGTGCCAGCAGCGCCAGGTCGTCCAAAAACATTCAGTACTTC. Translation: CASSARSSKNIQYF.

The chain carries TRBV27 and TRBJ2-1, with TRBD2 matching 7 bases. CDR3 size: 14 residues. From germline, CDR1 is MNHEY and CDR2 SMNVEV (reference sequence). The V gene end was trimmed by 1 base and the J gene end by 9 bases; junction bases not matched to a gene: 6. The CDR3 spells CASSLYAGGGEQFF. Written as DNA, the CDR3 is TGTGCCAGCAGTTTATATGCGGGCGGGGGTGAGCAGTTCTTC.

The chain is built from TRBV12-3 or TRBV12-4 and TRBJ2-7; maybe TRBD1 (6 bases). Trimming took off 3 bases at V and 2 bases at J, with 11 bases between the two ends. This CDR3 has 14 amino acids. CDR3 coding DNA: TGTGCCAGCAGTTTGGGACACCGACCCTACGAGCAGTACTTC. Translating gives CASSLGHRPYEQYF.

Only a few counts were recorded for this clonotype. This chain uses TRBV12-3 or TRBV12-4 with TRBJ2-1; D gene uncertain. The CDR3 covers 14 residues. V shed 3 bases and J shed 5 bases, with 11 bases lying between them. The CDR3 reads CASSFSGPNNEQFF. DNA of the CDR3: TGTGCCAGCAGTTTTTCGGGTCCAAACAATGAGCAGTTCTTC.

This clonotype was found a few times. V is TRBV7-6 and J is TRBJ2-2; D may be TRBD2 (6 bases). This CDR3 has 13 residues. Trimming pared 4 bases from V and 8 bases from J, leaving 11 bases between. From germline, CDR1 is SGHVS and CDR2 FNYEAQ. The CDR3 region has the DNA TGTGCCAGCAGCTGGGGGACTTTGGGGGAGCTGTTTTTT. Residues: CASSWGTLGELFF.

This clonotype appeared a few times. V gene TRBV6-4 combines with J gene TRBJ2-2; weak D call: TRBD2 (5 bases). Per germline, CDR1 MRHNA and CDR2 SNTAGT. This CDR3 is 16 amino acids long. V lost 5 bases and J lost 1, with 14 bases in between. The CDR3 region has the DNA TGTGCCAGCAGTCCGTCTAGCTTTTTGAACACCGGGGAGCTGTTTTTT. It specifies CASSPSSFLNTGELFF.

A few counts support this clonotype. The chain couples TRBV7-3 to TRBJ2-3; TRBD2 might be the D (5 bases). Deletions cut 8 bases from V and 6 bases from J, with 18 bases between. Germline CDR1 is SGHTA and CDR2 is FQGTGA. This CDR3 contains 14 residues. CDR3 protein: CASGEGATADTQYF. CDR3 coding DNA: TGTGCCAGCGGCGAGGGAGCCACAGCGGATACGCAGTATTTT.

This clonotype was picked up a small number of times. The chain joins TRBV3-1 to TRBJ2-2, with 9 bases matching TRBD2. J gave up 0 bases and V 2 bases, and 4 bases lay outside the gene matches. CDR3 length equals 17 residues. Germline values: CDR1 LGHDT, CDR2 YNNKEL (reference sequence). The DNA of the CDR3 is TGTGCCAGCAGCCAATTAGCGGGGGCCCCGAACACCGGGGAGCTGTTTTTT. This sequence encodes CASSQLAGAPNTGELFF.

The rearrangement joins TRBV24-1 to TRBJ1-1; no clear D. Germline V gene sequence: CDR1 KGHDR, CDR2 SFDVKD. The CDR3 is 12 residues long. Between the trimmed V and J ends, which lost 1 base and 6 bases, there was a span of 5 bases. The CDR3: CATSDFASEAFF. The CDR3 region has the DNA TGTGCCACCAGTGATTTTGCGTCTGAAGCTTTCTTT.

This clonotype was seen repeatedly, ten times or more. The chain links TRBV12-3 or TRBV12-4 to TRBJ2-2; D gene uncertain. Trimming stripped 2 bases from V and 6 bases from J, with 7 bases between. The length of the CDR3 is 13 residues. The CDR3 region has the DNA TGTGCCAGCAGTTTATTCATCTCCGGGGAGCTGTTTTTT. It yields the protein CASSLFISGELFF.

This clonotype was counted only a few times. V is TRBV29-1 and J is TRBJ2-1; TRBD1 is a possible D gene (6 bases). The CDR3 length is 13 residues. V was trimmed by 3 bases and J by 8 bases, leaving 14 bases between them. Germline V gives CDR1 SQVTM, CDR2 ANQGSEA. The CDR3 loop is CSVELRGSYEQFF. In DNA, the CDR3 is TGCAGCGTTGAGCTCAGGGGCAGCTATGAGCAGTTCTTC.

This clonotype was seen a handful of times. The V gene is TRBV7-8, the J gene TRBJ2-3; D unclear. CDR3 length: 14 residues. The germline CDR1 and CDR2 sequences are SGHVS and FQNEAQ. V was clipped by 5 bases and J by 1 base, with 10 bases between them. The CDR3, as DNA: TGTGCCAGCAGCCTAGAAGTGGGCACAGATACGCAGTATTTT. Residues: CASSLEVGTDTQYF.